The 9 T cell receptor beta chains presented below share a single source sample, sequenced in a study of sequential checkpoint blockade in melanoma. Libraries were prepared by immunoSEQ multiplex PCR; TCRdb keeps only in-frame clonotypes and omits some of them. The data show roughly 3,000 clones, 20% to 25% seen once. Indicated treatment: randomized to nivolumab then ipilimumab (arm A) or the reverse (arm B). The material sequenced was tumor tissue (inferred from file names), taken from a patient given nivolumab and ipilimumab in sequence. The origin of the receptors is a human donor with melanoma.

Sample share makes this clone large (0.1 to 1%). This chain connects TRBV6-8 to TRBJ1-1; 9 bases align to TRBD1. The germline CDR1 and CDR2 sequences are MNHGY and SAAAGT. CDR3 length equals 14 residues. V shed 5 bases and J 3 bases; nucleotides not matched to a gene: 4. CDR3 sequence (DNA): TGTGCCAGCAGTGCGGACAGGGGAGACACTGAAGCTTTCTTT. This gives the protein CASSADRGDTEAFF.

CDR3 sequence reads: CASSNDGYEQYF. The DNA of the CDR3 is TGTGCCAGCAGCAACGACGGCTACGAGCAGTACTTC. The rearrangement joins TRBV6-8 to TRBJ2-7; D remains unclear. CDR1 and CDR2 from the germline V gene are MNHGY and SAAAGT. Trimming removed 6 bases at V and 3 bases at J, with 9 bases between. The CDR3 spans 12 residues.

This rearrangement joins TRBV19 to TRBJ2-4; TRBD1 aligns across 12 bases. This CDR3 is built from 18 residues. V shed 3 bases, J shed 3 bases, and the junction held 9 bases outside the gene matches. Germline V lookup: CDR1 LNHDA, CDR2 SQIVND (reference sequence). CDR3 nucleotide sequence: TGTGCCAGTAGTATTCAGTCCGGGACAGGGGGCGTCAAAAACATTCAGTACTTC. Amino acids: CASSIQSGTGGVKNIQYF.

The chain is built from TRBV12-5 and TRBJ1-6; TRBD1 agrees at 9 bases. The CDR3 contains 16 residues. The ends lost 1 base at V and 5 bases at J; junction bases unmatched: 3. The germline CDR1 and CDR2 sequences are LGHNT and FRNRAP. The DNA for the CDR3 is TGTGCTAGTGGTTTGGCACAGGGGGCCCATAATTCACCCCTCCACTTT. Amino acid sequence: CASGLAQGAHNSPLHF.

The V and J genes are TRBV5-1 and TRBJ2-1, with 7 bases that match TRBD2. The germline V gene encodes CDR1 SGHRS and CDR2 YFSETQ. This CDR3 region has 15 residues. With V trimmed by 1 base and J by 4 bases, 5 bases remained unmatched. CDR3 DNA: TGCGCCAGCAGCTTGTCAGCGGGGATATACAATGAGCAGTTCTTC. It codes for CASSLSAGIYNEQFF.

This clone showed up just a few times. The chain is built from TRBV6-8 and TRBJ2-7, with 9 bases that match TRBD1. V lost 7 bases and J lost 3; bases outside the gene matches: 10. Germline V gene sequence: CDR1 MNHGY, CDR2 SAAAGT. The CDR3 has 15 amino acids. The chain's CDR3 is CASNHPGTGLYEQYF. In nucleotides, the CDR3 is TGTGCCAGCAACCACCCCGGGACAGGGCTCTACGAGCAGTACTTC.

Sample share makes this clone medium-sized. The V and J genes are TRBV6-8 and TRBJ2-3, with 15 bases aligning to TRBD2. Germline V gene data show CDR1 as MNHGY and CDR2 as SAAAGT. The CDR3 has 19 residues. Germline trimming cut 6 bases from V and 6 bases from J; bases unmatched to any gene: 16. DNA for the CDR3: TGTGCCAGCAGCCAATTTACCGGGACTAGCGGGGGGCCGTATGATACGCAGTATTTT. Protein: CASSQFTGTSGGPYDTQYF.

This clone rates as medium-sized. The same CDR3 is also encoded by other DNA sequences in this sample. In DNA form, the CDR3 reads TGTGCCAGCAGCTCCCGGACAGGGGGCACTGAAGCTTTCTTT. Protein: CASSSRTGGTEAFF. This sequence joins TRBV11-3 and TRBJ1-1; 10 bases are shared with TRBD1. CDR3 size: 14 residues. V trimming: 4 bases; J trimming: 4 bases; junction bases outside the gene matches: 3. Per germline, CDR1 SGHNT and CDR2 YENEEA.

This chain joins TRBV9 and TRBJ1-6; a possible D gene is TRBD1 (6 bases). V was pared by 2 bases and J by 7 bases, with 16 bases between. The CDR3 runs to 16 residues. Germline CDR1 and CDR2: SGDLS and YYNGEE. The CDR3 DNA reads TGTGCCAGCAGCGTGACCGCGACAGGAATAAATTCACCCCTCCACTTT. Its protein is CASSVTATGINSPLHF. Full variable domain (missing parts from reference TRBV9 and TRBJ1-6): DSGVTQTPKHLITATGQRVTLRCSPRSGDLSVYWYQQSLDQGLQFLIQYYNGEERAKGNILERFSAQQFPDLHSELNLSSLELGDSALYFCASSVTATGINSPLHFGNGTRLTVT.